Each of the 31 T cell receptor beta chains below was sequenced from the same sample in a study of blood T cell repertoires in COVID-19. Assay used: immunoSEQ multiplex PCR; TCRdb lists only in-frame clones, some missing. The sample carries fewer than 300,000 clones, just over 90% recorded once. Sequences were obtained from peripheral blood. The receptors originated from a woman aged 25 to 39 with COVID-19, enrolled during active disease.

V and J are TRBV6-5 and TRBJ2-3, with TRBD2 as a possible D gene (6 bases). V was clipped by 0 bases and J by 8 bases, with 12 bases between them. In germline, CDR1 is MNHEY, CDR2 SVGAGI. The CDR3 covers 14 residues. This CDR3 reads CASSYSGTPRTQYF. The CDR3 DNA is TGTGCCAGCAGTTACTCAGGGACTCCTCGTACGCAGTATTTT.

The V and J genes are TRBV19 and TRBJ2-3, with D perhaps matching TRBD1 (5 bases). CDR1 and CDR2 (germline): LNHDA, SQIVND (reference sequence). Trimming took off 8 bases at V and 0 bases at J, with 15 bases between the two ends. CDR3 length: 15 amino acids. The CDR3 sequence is CASRRTQQSTDTQYF. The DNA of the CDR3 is TGTGCCAGTCGACGGACACAACAAAGCACAGATACGCAGTATTTT.

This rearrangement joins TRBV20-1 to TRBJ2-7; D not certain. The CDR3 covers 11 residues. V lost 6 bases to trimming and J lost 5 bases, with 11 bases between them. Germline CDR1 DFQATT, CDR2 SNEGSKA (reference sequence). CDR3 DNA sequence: TGCAGTGCCACAACCCAGGACGAGCAGTACTTC. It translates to CSATTQDEQYF.

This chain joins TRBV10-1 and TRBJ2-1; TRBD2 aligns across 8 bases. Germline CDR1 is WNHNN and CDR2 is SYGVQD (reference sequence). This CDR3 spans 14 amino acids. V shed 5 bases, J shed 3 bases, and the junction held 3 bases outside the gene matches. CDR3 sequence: CASSPGLGYNEQFF. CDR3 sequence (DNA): TGCGCCAGCAGTCCGGGACTAGGCTACAATGAGCAGTTCTTC.

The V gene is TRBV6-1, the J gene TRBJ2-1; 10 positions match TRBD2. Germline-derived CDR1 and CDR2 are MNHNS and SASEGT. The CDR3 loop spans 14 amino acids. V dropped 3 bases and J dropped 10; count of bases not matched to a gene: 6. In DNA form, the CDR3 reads TGTGCCAGCAGTGATTTAGCGGGAGGAGGCGAGCAGTTCTTC. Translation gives CASSDLAGGGEQFF.

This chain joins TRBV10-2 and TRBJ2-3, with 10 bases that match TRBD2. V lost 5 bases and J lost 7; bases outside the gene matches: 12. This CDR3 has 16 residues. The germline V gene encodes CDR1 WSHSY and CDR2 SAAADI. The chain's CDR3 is CASSNSGRNRRYTQYF. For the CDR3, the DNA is TGCGCCAGCAGTAATAGCGGGAGGAACCGGCGCTATACGCAGTATTTT.

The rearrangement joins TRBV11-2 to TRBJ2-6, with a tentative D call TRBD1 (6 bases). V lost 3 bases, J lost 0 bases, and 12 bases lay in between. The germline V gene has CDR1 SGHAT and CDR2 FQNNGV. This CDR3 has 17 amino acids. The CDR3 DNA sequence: TGTGCCAGCAGCTTGAGGGACATGTTCTCTGGGGCCAACGTCCTGACTTTC. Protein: CASSLRDMFSGANVLTF.

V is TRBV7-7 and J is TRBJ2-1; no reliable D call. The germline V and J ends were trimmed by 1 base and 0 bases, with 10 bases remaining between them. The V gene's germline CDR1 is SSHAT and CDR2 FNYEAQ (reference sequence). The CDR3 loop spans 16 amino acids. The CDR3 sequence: CASSLGGWSSYNEQFF. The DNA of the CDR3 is TGTGCCAGCAGCTTAGGCGGATGGAGCTCCTACAATGAGCAGTTCTTC.

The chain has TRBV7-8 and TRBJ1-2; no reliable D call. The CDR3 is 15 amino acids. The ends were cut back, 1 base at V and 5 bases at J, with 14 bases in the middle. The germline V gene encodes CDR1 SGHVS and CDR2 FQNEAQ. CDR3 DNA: TGTGCCAGCAGCTTAGGAGGCGCCGAAGAGTATGGCTACACCTTC. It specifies CASSLGGAEEYGYTF.

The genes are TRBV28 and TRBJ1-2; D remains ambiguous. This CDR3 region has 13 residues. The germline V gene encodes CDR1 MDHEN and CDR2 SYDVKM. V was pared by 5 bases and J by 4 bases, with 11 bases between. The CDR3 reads CASSVPGIYGYTF. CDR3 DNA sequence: TGTGCCAGCAGTGTTCCGGGGATCTATGGCTACACCTTC.

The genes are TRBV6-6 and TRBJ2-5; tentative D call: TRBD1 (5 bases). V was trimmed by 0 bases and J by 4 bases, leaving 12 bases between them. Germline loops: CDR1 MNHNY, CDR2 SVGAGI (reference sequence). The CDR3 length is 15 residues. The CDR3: CASSYSTGQGETQYF. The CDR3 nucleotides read TGTGCCAGCAGTTACTCCACCGGACAAGGAGAGACCCAGTACTTC.

The CDR3 sequence: CAWSLKQGAGYTF. DNA for the CDR3: TGTGCCTGGTCGCTCAAACAGGGGGCGGGCTACACCTTC. The chain is built from TRBV30 and TRBJ1-2, with TRBD1 matching over 9 bases. V trimming: 5 bases; J trimming: 8 bases; junction bases outside the gene matches: 9. The CDR3 is made up of 13 amino acids. Germline CDR1 GTSNPN, CDR2 SVGIG (reference sequence).

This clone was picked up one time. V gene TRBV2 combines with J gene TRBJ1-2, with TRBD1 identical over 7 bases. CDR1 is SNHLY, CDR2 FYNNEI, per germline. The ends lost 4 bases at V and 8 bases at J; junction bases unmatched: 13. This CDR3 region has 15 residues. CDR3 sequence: CASSVNRGDHRGYTF. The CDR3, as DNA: TGTGCCAGCAGTGTCAACAGGGGCGACCACCGGGGCTACACCTTC.

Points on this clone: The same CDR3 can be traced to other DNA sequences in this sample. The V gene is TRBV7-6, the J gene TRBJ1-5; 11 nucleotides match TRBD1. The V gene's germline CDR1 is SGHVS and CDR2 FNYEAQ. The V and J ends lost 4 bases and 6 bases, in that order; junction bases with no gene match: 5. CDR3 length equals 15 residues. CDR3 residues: CASSSGTGGGQPQHF. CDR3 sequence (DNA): TGTGCCAGCAGCTCCGGGACAGGGGGAGGTCAGCCCCAGCATTTT.

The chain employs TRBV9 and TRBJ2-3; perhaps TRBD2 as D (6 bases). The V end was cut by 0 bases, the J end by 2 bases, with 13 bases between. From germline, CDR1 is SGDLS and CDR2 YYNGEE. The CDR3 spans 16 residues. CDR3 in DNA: TGTGCCAGCAGCGTAGTTAGTAGCGGCTACACAGATACGCAGTATTTT. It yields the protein CASSVVSSGYTDTQYF.

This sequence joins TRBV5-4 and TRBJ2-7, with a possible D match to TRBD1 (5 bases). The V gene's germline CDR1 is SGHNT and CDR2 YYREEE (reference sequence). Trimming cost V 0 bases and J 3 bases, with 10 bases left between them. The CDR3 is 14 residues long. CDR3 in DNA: TGTGCCAGCAGCTTGGATGGCAGGGACTACGAGCAGTACTTC. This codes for CASSLDGRDYEQYF. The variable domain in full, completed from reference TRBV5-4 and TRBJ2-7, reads ETGVTQSPTHLIKTRGQQVTLRCSSQSGHNTVSWYQQALGQGPQFIFQYYREEENGRGNFPPRFSGLQFPNYSSELNVNALELDDSALYLCASSLDGRDYEQYFGPGTRLTVT.

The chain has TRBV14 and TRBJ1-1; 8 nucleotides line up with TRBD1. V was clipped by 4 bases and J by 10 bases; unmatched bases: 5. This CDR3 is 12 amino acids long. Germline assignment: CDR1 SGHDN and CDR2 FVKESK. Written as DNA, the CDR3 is TGTGCCAGCAGCCTAGAGGACAGGGCAGCTTTCTTT. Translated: CASSLEDRAAFF. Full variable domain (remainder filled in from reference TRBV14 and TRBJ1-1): EAGVTQFPSHSVIEKGQTVTLRCDPISGHDNLYWYRRVMGKEIKFLLHFVKESKQDESGMPNNRFLAERTGGTYSTLKVQPAELEDSGVYFCASSLEDRAAFFGQGTRLTVV.

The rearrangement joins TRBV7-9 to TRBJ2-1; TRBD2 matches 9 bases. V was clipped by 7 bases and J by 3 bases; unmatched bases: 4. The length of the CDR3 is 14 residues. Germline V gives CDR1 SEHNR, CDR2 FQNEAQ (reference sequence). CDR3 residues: CASKISGGYNEQFF. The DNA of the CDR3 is TGTGCCAGCAAGATTAGCGGGGGCTACAATGAGCAGTTCTTC.

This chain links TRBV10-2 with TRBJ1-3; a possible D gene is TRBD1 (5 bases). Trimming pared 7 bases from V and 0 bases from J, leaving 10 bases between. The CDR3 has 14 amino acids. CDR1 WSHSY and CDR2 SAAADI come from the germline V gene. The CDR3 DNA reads TGCGCCAGCAAACAGACAGTCTCTGGAAACACCATATATTTT. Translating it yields CASKQTVSGNTIYF.

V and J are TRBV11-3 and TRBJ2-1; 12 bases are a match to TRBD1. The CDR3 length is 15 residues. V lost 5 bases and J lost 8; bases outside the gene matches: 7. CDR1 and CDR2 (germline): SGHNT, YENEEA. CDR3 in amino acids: CASSRDRGQFDEQFF. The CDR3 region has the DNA TGTGCCAGCAGCCGGGACAGGGGGCAGTTCGATGAGCAGTTCTTC.

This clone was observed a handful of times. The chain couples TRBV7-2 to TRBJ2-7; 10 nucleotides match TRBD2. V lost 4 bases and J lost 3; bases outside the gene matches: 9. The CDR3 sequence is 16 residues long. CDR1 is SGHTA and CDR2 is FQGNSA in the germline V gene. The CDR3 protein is CASSSPVASGSYEQYF. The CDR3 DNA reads TGTGCCAGCAGCTCCCCCGTCGCTAGCGGGAGCTACGAGCAGTACTTC.

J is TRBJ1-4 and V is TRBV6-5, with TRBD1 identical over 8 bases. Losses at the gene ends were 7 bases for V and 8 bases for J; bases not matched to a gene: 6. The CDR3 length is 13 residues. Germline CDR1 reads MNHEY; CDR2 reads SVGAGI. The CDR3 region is CASTPRTGEKLFF. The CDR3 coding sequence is TGTGCCAGCACCCCCCGGACAGGGGAAAAACTGTTTTTT.

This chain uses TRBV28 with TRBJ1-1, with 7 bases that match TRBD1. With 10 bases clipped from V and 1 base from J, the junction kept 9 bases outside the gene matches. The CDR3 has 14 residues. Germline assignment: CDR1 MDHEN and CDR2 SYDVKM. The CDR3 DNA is TGTGCCACGACTCTTACAGGGGCGAACACTGAAGCTTTCTTT. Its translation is CATTLTGANTEAFF. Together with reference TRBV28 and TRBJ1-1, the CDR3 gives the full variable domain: DVKVTQSSRYLVKRTGEKVFLECVQDMDHENMFWYRQDPGLGLRLIYFSYDVKMKEKGDIPEGYSVSREKKERFSLILESASTNQTSMYLCATTLTGANTEAFFGQGTRLTVV.

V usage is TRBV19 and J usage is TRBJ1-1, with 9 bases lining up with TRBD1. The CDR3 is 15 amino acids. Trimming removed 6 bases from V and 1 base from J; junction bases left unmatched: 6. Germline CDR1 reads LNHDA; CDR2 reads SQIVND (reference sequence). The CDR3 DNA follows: TGTGCCAGTAGCAGACAGGGGGGAAAGAACACTGAAGCTTTCTTT. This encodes CASSRQGGKNTEAFF.

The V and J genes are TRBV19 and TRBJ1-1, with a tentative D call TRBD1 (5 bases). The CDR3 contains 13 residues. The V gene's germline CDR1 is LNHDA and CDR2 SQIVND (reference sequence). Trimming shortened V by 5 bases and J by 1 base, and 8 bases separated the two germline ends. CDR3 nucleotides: TGTGCCAGTAGTCAGACAGCGAACACTGAAGCTTTCTTT. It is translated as CASSQTANTEAFF.

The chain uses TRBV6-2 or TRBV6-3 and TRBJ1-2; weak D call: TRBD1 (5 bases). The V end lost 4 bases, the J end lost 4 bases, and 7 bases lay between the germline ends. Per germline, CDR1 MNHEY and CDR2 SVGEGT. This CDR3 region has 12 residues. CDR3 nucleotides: TGTGCCAGCAGTTCGACAGCCTATGGCTACACCTTC. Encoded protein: CASSSTAYGYTF.

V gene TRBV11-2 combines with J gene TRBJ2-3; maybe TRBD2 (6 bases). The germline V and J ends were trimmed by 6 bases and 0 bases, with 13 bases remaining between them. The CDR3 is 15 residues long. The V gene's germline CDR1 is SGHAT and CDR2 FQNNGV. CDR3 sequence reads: CASRPSASSTDTQYF. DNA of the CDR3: TGTGCCAGCAGACCTAGCGCTTCTAGCACAGATACGCAGTATTTT.

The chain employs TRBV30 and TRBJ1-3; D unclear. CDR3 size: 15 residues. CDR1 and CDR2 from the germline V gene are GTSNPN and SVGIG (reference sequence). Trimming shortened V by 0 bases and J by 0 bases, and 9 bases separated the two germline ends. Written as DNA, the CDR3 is TGTGCCTGGAGTGTAAGCTCCCTCTCTGGAAACACCATATATTTT. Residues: CAWSVSSLSGNTIYF.

This CDR3 reads CASSLRGGSYEQYF. For the CDR3, the DNA is TGTGCCAGCAGCTTACGCGGGGGCTCCTACGAGCAGTACTTC. The V gene is TRBV11-2, the J gene TRBJ2-7; 7 bases are a match to TRBD2. This CDR3 comprises 14 residues. CDR1 SGHAT and CDR2 FQNNGV come from the germline V gene. V shed 2 bases and J 0 bases; nucleotides not matched to a gene: 1. Complete variable domain (other parts from reference TRBV11-2 and TRBJ2-7): EAGVAQSPRYKIIEKRQSVAFWCNPISGHATLYWYQQILGQGPKLLIQFQNNGVVDDSQLPKDRFSAERLKGVDSTLKIQPAKLEDSAVYLCASSLRGGSYEQYFGPGTRLTVT.

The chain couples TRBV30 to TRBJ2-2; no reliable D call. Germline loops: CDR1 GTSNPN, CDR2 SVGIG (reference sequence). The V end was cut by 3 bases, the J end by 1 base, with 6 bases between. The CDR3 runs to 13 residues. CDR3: CAWSRQNTGELFF. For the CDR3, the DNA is TGTGCCTGGAGCAGACAGAACACCGGGGAGCTGTTTTTT.

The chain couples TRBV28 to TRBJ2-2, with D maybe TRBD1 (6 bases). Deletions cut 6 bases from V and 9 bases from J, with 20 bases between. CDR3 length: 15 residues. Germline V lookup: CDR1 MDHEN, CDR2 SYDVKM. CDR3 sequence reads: CASSTGTLVGWELFF. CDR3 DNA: TGTGCCAGCAGCACCGGGACACTGGTAGGGTGGGAGCTGTTTTTT.